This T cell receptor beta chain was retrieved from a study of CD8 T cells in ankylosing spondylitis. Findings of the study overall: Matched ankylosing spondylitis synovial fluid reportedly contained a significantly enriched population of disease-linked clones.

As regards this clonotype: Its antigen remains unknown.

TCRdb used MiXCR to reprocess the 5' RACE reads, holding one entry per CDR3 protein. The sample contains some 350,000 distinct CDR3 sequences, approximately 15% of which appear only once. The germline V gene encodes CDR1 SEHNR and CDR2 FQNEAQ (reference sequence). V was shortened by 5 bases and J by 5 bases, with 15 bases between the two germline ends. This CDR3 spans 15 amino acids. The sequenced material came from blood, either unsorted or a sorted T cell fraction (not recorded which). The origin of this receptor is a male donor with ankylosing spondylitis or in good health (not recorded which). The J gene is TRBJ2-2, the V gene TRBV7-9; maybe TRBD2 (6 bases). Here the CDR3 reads CASSRDLPGTGELFF. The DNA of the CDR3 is TGTGCCAGCAGCCGGGACTTACCTGGGACCGGGGAGCTGTTTTTT.